The rows below give T cell receptor beta chains drawn from one sample of a study of blood T cell repertoires in COVID-19. Sequenced by immunoSEQ multiplex PCR; TCRdb stores in-frame clones only, minus some. The profile shows a few hundred thousand clones, 87% of them singletons. The sample comprised PBMCs or T cells enriched from blood (not recorded which). The receptors come from a woman aged 40 to 49 who had recovered from COVID-19. The CDR3 runs from the conserved cysteine through the conserved F or W. A D gene is named only where the DNA matches it firmly.

v_call	d_call	j_call	cdr3_nt	cdr3_aa
TRBV3-1/TRBV3-2	.	TRBJ2-7	TGTGCCAGCAGCCAAGTTGCGGGATCCTACGAGCAGTACTTC	CASSQVAGSYEQYF
TRBV5-1	TRBD2	TRBJ2-2	TGCGCCAGCAGCCCTACTAGCGGATACACCGGGGAGCTGTTTTTT	CASSPTSGYTGELFF
TRBV4-3	.	TRBJ1-4	TGCGCCAGCAGCCACCTCGCTACGTGGGGAGGGAGTGAAAAACTGTTTTTT	CASSHLATWGGSEKLFF
TRBV19	.	TRBJ2-2	TGTGCCAGTAGTATAGATAGCGCGCGGGGAACCGGGGAGCTGTTTTTT	CASSIDSARGTGELFF
TRBV4-2	.	TRBJ2-2	TGTGCCAGCAGCCAAGATGGCGCCAGACAAAACACCGGGGAGCTGTTTTTT	CASSQDGARQNTGELFF
TRBV16	.	TRBJ2-3	TGTGCCAGCAGCCAAGACTTGCTAGGTACGCAGTATTTT	CASSQDLLGTQYF
TRBV11-1	TRBD1	TRBJ1-1	TGTGCCAGCAGCTTAGCGCTAGGGACAGGGGTGTGGAGAACTGAAGCTTTCTTT	CASSLALGTGVWRTEAFF
TRBV2	.	TRBJ2-5	TGTGCCAGCAGTGAAGCGCGAGGGCAAGGGACCCAGTACTTC	CASSEARGQGTQYF
TRBV11-2	.	TRBJ2-1	TGTGCCAGCAGCCGTCGTGTAGGGGGAGTAAAAGGTTGGGTACATGAGCAGTTCTTC	CASSRRVGGVKGWVHEQFF
TRBV15	TRBD1	TRBJ1-3	TGTGCCACCAGCAGAGCCGGGACAGGGAACGGAAACACCATATATTTT	CATSRAGTGNGNTIYF